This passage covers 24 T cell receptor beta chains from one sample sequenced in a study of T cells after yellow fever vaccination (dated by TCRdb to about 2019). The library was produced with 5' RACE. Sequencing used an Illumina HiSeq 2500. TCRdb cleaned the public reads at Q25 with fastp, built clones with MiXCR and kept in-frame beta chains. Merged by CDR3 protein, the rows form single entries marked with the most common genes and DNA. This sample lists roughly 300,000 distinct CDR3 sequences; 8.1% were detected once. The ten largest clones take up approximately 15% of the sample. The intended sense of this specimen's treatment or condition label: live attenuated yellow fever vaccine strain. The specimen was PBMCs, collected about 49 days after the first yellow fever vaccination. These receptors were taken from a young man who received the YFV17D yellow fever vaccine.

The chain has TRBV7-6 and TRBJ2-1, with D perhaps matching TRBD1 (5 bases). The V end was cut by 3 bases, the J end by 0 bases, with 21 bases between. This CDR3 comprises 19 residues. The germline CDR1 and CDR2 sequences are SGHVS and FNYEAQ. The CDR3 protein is CASSFVPPQGTGSYNEQFF. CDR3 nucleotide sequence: TGTGCCAGCAGCTTTGTTCCCCCGCAGGGAACGGGCTCCTACAATGAGCAGTTCTTC.

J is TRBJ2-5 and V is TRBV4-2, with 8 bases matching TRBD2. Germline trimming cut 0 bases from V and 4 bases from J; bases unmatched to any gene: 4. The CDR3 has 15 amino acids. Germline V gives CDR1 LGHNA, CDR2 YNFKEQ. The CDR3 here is CASSQEGRGGETQYF. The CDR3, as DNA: TGTGCCAGCAGCCAAGAGGGACGGGGGGGAGAGACCCAGTACTTC.

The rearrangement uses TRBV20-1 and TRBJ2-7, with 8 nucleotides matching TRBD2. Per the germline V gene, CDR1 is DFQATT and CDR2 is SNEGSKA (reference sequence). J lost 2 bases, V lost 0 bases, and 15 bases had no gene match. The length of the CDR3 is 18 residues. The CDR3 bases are TGCAGTGCTAGAGATGGTGGAAAAAAGCGGGGGTACCCCTACGAGCAGTACTTC. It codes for CSARDGGKKRGYPYEQYF.

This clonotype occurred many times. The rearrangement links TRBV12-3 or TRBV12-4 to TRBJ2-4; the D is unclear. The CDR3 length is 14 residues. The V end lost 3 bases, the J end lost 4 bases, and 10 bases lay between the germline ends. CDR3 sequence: CASSLVPEKNIQYF. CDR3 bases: TGTGCCAGCAGTTTGGTCCCCGAAAAAAACATTCAGTACTTC.

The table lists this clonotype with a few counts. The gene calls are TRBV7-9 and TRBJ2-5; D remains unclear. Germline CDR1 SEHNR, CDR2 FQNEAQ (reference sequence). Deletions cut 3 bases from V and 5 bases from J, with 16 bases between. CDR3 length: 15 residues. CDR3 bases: TGTGCCAGCAGCTTCCTACGACTCTCGGACGAGACCCAGTACTTC. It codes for CASSFLRLSDETQYF. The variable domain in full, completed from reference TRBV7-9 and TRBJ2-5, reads DTGVSQNPRHKITKRGQNVTFRCDPISEHNRLYWYRQTLGQGPEFLTYFQNEAQLEKSRLLSDRFSAERPKGSFSTLEIQRTEQGDSAMYLCASSFLRLSDETQYFGPGTRLLVL.

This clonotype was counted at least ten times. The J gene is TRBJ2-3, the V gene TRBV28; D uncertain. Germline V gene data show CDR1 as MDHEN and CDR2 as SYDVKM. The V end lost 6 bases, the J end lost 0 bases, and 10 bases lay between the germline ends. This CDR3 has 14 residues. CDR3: CASSPESSTDTQYF. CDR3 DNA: TGTGCCAGCAGCCCGGAGAGTAGCACAGATACGCAGTATTTT. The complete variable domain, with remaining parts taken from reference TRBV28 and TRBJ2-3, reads DVKVTQSSRYLVKRTGEKVFLECVQDMDHENMFWYRQDPGLGLRLIYFSYDVKMKEKGDIPEGYSVSREKKERFSLILESASTNQTSMYLCASSPESSTDTQYFGPGTRLTVL.

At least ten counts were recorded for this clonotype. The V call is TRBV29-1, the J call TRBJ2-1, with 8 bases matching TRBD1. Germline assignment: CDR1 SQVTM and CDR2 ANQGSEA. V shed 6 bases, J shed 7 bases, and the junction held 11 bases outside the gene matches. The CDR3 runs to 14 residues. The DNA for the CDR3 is TGCAGCGTCGCATTGACAGGGGCGAGGAATGAGCAGTTCTTC. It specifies CSVALTGARNEQFF.

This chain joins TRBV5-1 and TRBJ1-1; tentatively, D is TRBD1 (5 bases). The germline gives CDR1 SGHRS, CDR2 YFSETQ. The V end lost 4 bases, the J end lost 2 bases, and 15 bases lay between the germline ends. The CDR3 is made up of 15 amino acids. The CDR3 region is CASSALGGDNTEAFF. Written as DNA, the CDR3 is TGCGCCAGCAGCGCGTTGGGGGGAGATAACACTGAAGCTTTCTTT.

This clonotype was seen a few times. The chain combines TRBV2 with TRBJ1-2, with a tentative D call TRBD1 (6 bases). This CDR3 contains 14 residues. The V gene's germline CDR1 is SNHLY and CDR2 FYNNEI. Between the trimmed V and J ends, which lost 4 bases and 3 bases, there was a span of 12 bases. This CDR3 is CASSADSFDYGYTF. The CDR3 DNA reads TGTGCCAGCAGTGCGGACAGTTTTGACTATGGCTACACCTTC.

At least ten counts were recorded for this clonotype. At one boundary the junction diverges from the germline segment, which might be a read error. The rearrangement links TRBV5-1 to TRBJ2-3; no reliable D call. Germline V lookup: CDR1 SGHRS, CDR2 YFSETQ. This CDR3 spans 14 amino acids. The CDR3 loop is CASSFGQGTDTQYF. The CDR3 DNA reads TGTGCCAGCAGCTTTGGGCAGGGCACAGATACGCAGTATTTT.

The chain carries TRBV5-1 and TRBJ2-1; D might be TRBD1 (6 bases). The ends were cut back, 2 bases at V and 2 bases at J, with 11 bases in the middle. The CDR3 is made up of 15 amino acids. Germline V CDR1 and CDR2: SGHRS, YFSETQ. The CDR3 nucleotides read TGCGCCAGCAGCTTCCCGACAGGCCCCTACAATGAGCAGTTCTTC. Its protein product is CASSFPTGPYNEQFF.

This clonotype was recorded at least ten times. The DNA for the CDR3 is TGTGCCAGCAGCTTATTCCATGAGCAGTTCTTC. Translation gives CASSLFHEQFF. The gene calls are TRBV7-9 and TRBJ2-1; D is unclear. CDR1 is SEHNR, CDR2 FQNEAQ, per germline (reference sequence). This CDR3 region has 11 residues. V was trimmed by 2 bases and J by 8 bases, leaving 4 bases between them.

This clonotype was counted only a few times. Written as DNA, the CDR3 is TGTGCCAGCAGTCCGCGACTAGCGGGGGGCCCAGAGATCTATTTT. This encodes CASSPRLAGGPEIYF. The chain joins TRBV12-3 or TRBV12-4 to TRBJ2-3; 13 bases are a match to TRBD2. The CDR3 is 15 amino acids. The V segment lost 5 bases and the J segment 15 bases; nucleotides outside the gene matches: 14.

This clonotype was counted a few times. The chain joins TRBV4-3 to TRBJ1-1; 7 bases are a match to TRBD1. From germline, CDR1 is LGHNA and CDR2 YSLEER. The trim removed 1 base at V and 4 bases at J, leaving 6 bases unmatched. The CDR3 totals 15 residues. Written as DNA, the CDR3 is TGCGCCAGCAGCCAAGCAGGGGGTCGGGCCACTGAAGCTTTCTTT. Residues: CASSQAGGRATEAFF.

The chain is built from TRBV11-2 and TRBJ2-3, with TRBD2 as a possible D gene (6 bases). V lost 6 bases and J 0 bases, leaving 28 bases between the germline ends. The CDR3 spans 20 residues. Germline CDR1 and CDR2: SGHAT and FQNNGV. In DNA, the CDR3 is TGTGCCAGCAGACCTTCGTTTGGTGCGGGGAGGCCTTCTAGCACAGATACGCAGTATTTT. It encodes CASRPSFGAGRPSSTDTQYF.

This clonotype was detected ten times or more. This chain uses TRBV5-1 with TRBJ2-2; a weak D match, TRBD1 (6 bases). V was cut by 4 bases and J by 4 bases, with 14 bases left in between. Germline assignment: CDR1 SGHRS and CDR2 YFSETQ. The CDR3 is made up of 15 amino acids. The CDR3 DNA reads TGCGCCAGCAGCCCGGACAGAGCATCCACCGGGGAGCTGTTTTTT. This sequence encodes CASSPDRASTGELFF.

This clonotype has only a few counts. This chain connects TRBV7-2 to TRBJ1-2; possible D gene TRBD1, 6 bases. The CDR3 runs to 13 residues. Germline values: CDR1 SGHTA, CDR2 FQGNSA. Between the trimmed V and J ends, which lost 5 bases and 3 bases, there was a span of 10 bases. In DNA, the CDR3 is TGTGCCAGCAGCAGGGGGGTATACTATGGCTACACCTTC. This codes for CASSRGVYYGYTF. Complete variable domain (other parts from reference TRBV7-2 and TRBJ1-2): GAGVSQSPSNKVTEKGKDVELRCDPISGHTALYWYRQSLGQGLEFLIYFQGNSAPDKSGLPSDRFSAERTGGSVSTLTIQRTQQEDSAVYLCASSRGVYYGYTFGSGTRLTVV.

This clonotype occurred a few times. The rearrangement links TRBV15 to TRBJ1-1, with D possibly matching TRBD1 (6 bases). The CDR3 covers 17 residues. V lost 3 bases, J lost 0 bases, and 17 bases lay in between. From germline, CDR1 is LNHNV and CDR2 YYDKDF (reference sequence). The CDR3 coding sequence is TGTGCCACCAGCAGTTTAATTTACAGGGCTCTGAACACTGAAGCTTTCTTT. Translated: CATSSLIYRALNTEAFF. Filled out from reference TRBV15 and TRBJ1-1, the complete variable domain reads DAMVIQNPRYQVTQFGKPVTLSCSQTLNHNVMYWYQQKSSQAPKLLFHYYDKDFNNEADTPDNFQSRRPNTSFCFLDIRSPGLGDTAMYLCATSSLIYRALNTEAFFGQGTRLTVV.

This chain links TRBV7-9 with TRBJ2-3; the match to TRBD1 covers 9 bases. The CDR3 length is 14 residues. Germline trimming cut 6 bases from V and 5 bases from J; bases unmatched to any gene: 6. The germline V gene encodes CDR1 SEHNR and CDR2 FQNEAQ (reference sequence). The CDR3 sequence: CASRSPGQGDTQYF. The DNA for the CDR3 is TGTGCCAGCAGATCACCGGGACAGGGAGATACGCAGTATTTT.

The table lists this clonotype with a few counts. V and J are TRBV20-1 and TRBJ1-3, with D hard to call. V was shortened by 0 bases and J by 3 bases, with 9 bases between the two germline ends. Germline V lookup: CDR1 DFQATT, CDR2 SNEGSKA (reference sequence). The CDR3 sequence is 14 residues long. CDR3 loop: CSARDWRVGNTIYF. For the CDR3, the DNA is TGCAGTGCTAGAGATTGGCGGGTTGGAAACACCATATATTTT.

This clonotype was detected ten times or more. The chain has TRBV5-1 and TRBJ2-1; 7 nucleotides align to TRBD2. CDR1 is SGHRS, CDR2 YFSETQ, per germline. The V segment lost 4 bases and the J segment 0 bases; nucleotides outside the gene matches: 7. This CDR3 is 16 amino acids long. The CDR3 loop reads CASSLSGSPSYNEQFF. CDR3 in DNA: TGCGCCAGCAGCCTTAGCGGGTCACCCTCCTACAATGAGCAGTTCTTC. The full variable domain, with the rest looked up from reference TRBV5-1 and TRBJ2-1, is KAGVTQTPRYLIKTRGQQVTLSCSPISGHRSVSWYQQTPGQGLQFLFEYFSETQRNKGNFPGRFSGRQFSNSRSEMNVSTLELGDSALYLCASSLSGSPSYNEQFFGPGTRLTVL.

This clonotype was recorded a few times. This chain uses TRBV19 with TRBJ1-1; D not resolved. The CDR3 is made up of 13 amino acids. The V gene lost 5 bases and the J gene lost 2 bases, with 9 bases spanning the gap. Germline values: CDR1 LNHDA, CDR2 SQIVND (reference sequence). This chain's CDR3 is CASSSAFNTEAFF. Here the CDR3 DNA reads TGTGCCAGTAGTTCCGCCTTTAACACTGAAGCTTTCTTT.

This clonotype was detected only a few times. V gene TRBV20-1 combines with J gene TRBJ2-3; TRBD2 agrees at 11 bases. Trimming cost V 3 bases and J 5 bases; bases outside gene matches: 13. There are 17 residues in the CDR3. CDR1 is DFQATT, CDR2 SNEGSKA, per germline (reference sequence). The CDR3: CSARISSGGASGDTQYF. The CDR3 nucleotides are TGCAGTGCTAGGATAAGTAGCGGGGGGGCCTCAGGAGATACGCAGTATTTT.

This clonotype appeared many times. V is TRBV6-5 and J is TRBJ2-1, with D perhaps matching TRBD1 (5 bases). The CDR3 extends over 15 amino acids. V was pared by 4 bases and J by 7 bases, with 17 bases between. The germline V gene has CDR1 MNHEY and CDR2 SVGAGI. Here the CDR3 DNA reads TGTGCCAGCAGTTTGACAGAGCTAGGGAAGAATGAGCAGTTCTTC. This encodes CASSLTELGKNEQFF.